This TCR beta chain was observed in a study of human T cells and chemical hapten exposure. Background on the study: The upper back received 0.01% DPC by patch testing, with results read at 6 days.

The library tagged individual cDNA molecules with unique molecular identifiers. TCRdb processed the RACE reads anew with MiXCR; each CDR3 protein has one entry. There are under 200,000 distinct CDR3 sequences in the sample; roughly 26% occur only once, and 2.1% lies in the top ten. Time point here: patch test 3, about 24 weeks after DPC sensitization. Treatment: therapeutic diphenylcyclopropenone sensitization with weekly scalp DPC. Deletions cut 1 base from V and 11 bases from J, with 31 bases between. The CDR3 has 20 amino acids. CDR1 and CDR2 from the germline V gene are SGDLS and YYNGEE. This clonotype was recorded a few times.

This sequence was found in a woman in her late teens or twenties with alopecia areata. Some clones in this sample may be carry-over from other donors' samples. The V gene is TRBV9, the J gene TRBJ1-6, with D maybe TRBD1 (5 bases). This material consisted of whole blood, taken in connection with sensitization to the hapten diphenylcyclopropenone (DPC). In DNA, the CDR3 is TGTGCCAGCAGCGTAACCCCCGGGGGTAGGAGCGAGGGGTATAACCCACCCCTCCACTTT. Translated, it gives CASSVTPGGRSEGYNPPLHF.